The next 5 T cell receptor beta chains were all read from a single sample in a study of blood T cell repertoires in COVID-19. The assay was immunoSEQ multiplex PCR, and TCRdb's table has in-frame clones only and misses some. The data hold 40,000 to 50,000 clones, with 86% observed a single time. Material for sequencing was peripheral blood. The receptor set was obtained from a woman of 80 years or more with acute or convalescent COVID-19.

The chain carries TRBV10-3 and TRBJ2-2; D may be TRBD2 (5 bases). Trimming removed 3 bases at V and 4 bases at J, with 9 bases between. The CDR3 consists of 14 residues. CDR1 and CDR2 from the germline V gene are ENHRY and SYGVKD. The CDR3: CAISDQGSTGELFF. DNA of the CDR3: TGTGCCATCAGTGATCAAGGGAGCACCGGGGAGCTGTTTTTT.

The chain links TRBV19 to TRBJ1-5, with D uncertain. The V gene's germline CDR1 is LNHDA and CDR2 SQIVND (reference sequence). V was clipped by 4 bases and J by 4 bases, with 8 bases between them. The CDR3 runs to 13 residues. The CDR3 DNA reads as TGTGCCAGTAGTAACAGTCATAATCAGCCCCAGCATTTT. Protein product: CASSNSHNQPQHF.

The chain has TRBV5-1 and TRBJ1-1; 7 bases agree with TRBD1. The V segment lost 0 bases and the J segment 4 bases; nucleotides outside the gene matches: 6. In germline, CDR1 is SGHRS, CDR2 YFSETQ. CDR3 length: 15 amino acids. The CDR3 loop is CASSLELQGTTEAFF. The CDR3 region has the DNA TGCGCCAGCAGCTTGGAGTTACAGGGGACCACTGAAGCTTTCTTT.

The chain is built from TRBV18 and TRBJ1-1, with TRBD1 matching over 7 bases. Unmatched junction bases numbered 11, after V lost 0 bases and J lost 4 bases. In germline, CDR1 is KGHSH, CDR2 LQKENI. The CDR3 is 17 amino acids. CDR3 protein: CASSPPTGPVVGTEAFF. The CDR3 coding sequence is TGTGCCAGCTCACCACCGACAGGGCCGGTCGTGGGCACTGAAGCTTTCTTT. The full variable domain, completed using reference TRBV18 and TRBJ1-1, is NAGVMQNPRHLVRRRGQEARLRCSPMKGHSHVYWYRQLPEEGLKFMVYLQKENIIDESGMPKERFSAEFPKEGPSILRIQQVVRGDSAAYFCASSPPTGPVVGTEAFFGQGTRLTVV.

The V gene is TRBV18, the J gene TRBJ1-4; D is possibly TRBD1 (6 bases). Trimming removed 4 bases at V and 6 bases at J, with 12 bases between. Germline V gene sequence: CDR1 KGHSH, CDR2 LQKENI. CDR3 length: 14 residues. The CDR3 loop reads CASSRTVPDEKLFF. The DNA of the CDR3 is TGTGCCAGCTCACGGACAGTCCCCGATGAAAAACTGTTTTTT.